This passage covers 13 T cell receptor beta chains from one sample sequenced in a study of identical twins. TCRdb analysed the 5' RACE reads with MiXCR anew, one entry per CDR3 protein. The repertoire holds around 340,000 distinct CDR3 sequences, with more than 9% as singletons. Another study also made use of these data, one on yellow fever vaccine responses in identical twins.

The sequenced sample consisted of CD8+ T cells sorted from blood. The receptor source for this set is a woman aged 18-30 years in good health.

This clonotype has a handful of counts. The J gene is TRBJ1-2, the V gene TRBV15, with D hard to call. Germline V lookup: CDR1 LNHNV, CDR2 YYDKDF (reference sequence). Trimming removed 8 bases from V and 2 bases from J, with 9 bases in between. The CDR3 loop spans 12 amino acids. Here the CDR3 DNA reads TGTGCCACCGGCGACGGAAACTATGGCTACACCTTC. Translating gives CATGDGNYGYTF.

The CDR3: CASSPKTGPYEQYV. In DNA form, the CDR3 reads TGTGCCAGCAGCCCGAAAACAGGGCCGTACGAGCAGTACGTC. The chain couples TRBV7-9 to TRBJ2-7; tentatively, D is TRBD1 (6 bases). Germline values: CDR1 SEHNR, CDR2 FQNEAQ (reference sequence). Trimming took 5 bases from V and 4 from J, leaving 15 bases between them. The CDR3 length is 14 residues.

This clonotype was seen many times. CDR3 amino acids: CSARKGAGELFF. The CDR3 DNA reads TGCAGTGCACGCAAGGGGGCCGGGGAGCTGTTTTTT. The chain employs TRBV20-1 and TRBJ2-2; TRBD1 might be the D (6 bases). From germline, CDR1 is DFQATT and CDR2 SNEGSKA (reference sequence). The CDR3 consists of 12 residues. Trimming cost V 6 bases and J 6 bases, with 11 bases left between them.

The J gene is TRBJ1-1, the V gene TRBV29-1; 7 bases are a match to TRBD1. V trimming: 4 bases; J trimming: 5 bases; junction bases outside the gene matches: 4. In germline, CDR1 is SQVTM, CDR2 ANQGSEA. The CDR3 extends over 12 amino acids. The CDR3 nucleotides are TGCAGCGTTGTAGGGGGCGGAACTGAAGCTTTCTTT. Residues: CSVVGGGTEAFF.

Only a few counts were recorded for this clonotype. At one boundary the junction diverges from the germline segment, which might be a read error. The chain carries TRBV10-2 and TRBJ1-5, with TRBD1 as a possible D gene (6 bases). The length of the CDR3 is 15 residues. Germline assignment: CDR1 WSHSY and CDR2 SAAADI. The CDR3 here is CASSDSGHPNRPQHF. In DNA form, the CDR3 reads TGCGCCAGCAGTGATTCGGGACACCCTAATCGGCCCCAGCATTTT.

The V and J genes are TRBV9 and TRBJ2-1; unclear D gene. Trimming took 3 bases from V and 10 from J, leaving 11 bases between them. The CDR3 has 12 residues. CDR1 is SGDLS and CDR2 is YYNGEE in the germline V gene. The CDR3 bases are TGTGCCAGCAGCGCCTCAATTGGCGAGCAGTTCTTC. It specifies CASSASIGEQFF.

The table lists this clonotype with a count of one. The V and J genes are TRBV20-1 and TRBJ2-5; D may match TRBD1 or TRBD2 (5 bases each). Trimming stripped 5 bases from V and 0 bases from J, with 10 bases between. This CDR3 region has 13 residues. CDR1 DFQATT and CDR2 SNEGSKA come from the germline V gene (reference sequence). The DNA of the CDR3 is TGCAGTGCTGAGAGGGACCACCAAGAGACCCAGTACTTC. Residues: CSAERDHQETQYF.

This clonotype was seen at least ten times. This sequence joins TRBV29-1 and TRBJ1-2; TRBD1 matches at 9 bases. Germline values: CDR1 SQVTM, CDR2 ANQGSEA. V trimming: 3 bases; J trimming: 6 bases; junction bases outside the gene matches: 11. The CDR3 has 15 residues. The CDR3 DNA reads as TGCAGCGTTGAGGAGACAGGGGGTTACTACGATGGCTACACCTTC. Translation gives CSVEETGGYYDGYTF.

This clonotype was observed many times. This sequence joins TRBV7-9 and TRBJ2-7; D unclear. CDR3 length equals 13 residues. V was cut by 1 base and J by 3 bases, with 7 bases left in between. Germline loops: CDR1 SEHNR, CDR2 FQNEAQ (reference sequence). CDR3 sequence (DNA): TGTGCCAGCAGCTTAGAAACGGGCTACGAGCAGTACTTC. Translation gives CASSLETGYEQYF.

The genes are TRBV24-1 and TRBJ2-5; D perhaps matches TRBD1 (6 bases). The V gene's germline CDR1 is KGHDR and CDR2 SFDVKD. Trimming removed 6 bases from V and 5 bases from J, with 18 bases in between. The CDR3 consists of 15 residues. The CDR3 DNA reads TGTGCCACCAGTTCGACCCAGGACAGTTTGGAGACCCAGTACTTC. Translated, it gives CATSSTQDSLETQYF.

This clonotype was picked up a small number of times. The chain has TRBV15 and TRBJ2-3; D is perhaps TRBD1 (5 bases). The germline gives CDR1 LNHNV, CDR2 YYDKDF (reference sequence). The CDR3 contains 16 residues. Trimming stripped 0 bases from V and 1 base from J, with 11 bases between. The CDR3: CATSRERLGGTDTQYF. CDR3 sequence (DNA): TGTGCCACCAGCAGAGAGAGGTTAGGGGGCACAGATACGCAGTATTTT. Looking up the rest from reference TRBV15 and TRBJ2-3 gives the full variable domain: DAMVIQNPRYQVTQFGKPVTLSCSQTLNHNVMYWYQQKSSQAPKLLFHYYDKDFNNEADTPDNFQSRRPNTSFCFLDIRSPGLGDTAMYLCATSRERLGGTDTQYFGPGTRLTVL.

A few counts support this clonotype. The chain employs TRBV20-1 and TRBJ2-1; 9 bases match TRBD2. The CDR3 runs 15 residues. The ends lost 5 bases at V and 6 bases at J; junction bases unmatched: 11. Per the germline V gene, CDR1 is DFQATT and CDR2 is SNEGSKA (reference sequence). The CDR3 DNA reads as TGCAGTGCTTCCCGGTTCGCGGGGGGGCCCAATGAGCAGTTCTTC. This codes for CSASRFAGGPNEQFF.

The chain joins TRBV5-6 to TRBJ2-1; D not resolved. This CDR3 contains 15 residues. Trimming shortened V by 4 bases and J by 3 bases, and 14 bases separated the two germline ends. CDR1 and CDR2 from the germline V gene are SGHDT and YYEEEE. CDR3 residues: CASSLSPVGYNEQFF. The CDR3 DNA reads TGTGCCAGCAGCCTTAGCCCAGTGGGCTACAATGAGCAGTTCTTC.